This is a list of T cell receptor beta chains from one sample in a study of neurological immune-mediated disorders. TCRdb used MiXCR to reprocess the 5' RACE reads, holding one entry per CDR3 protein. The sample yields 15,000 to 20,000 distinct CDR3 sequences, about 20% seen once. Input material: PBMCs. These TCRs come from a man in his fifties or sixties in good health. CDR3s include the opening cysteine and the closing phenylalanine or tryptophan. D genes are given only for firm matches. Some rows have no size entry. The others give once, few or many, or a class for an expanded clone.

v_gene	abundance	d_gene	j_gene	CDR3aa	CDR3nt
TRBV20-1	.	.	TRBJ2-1	CSATTGSRNYNEQFF	TGCAGTGCAACTACCGGGAGTCGGAATTACAATGAGCAGTTCTTC
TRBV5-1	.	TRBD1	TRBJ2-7	CASSWGDRGSEQYF	TGCGCCAGCAGCTGGGGGGACAGGGGAAGCGAGCAGTACTTC
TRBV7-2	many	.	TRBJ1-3	CASSLAARGAGNTIYF	TGTGCCAGCAGCTTAGCCGCTCGGGGGGCTGGAAACACCATATATTTT
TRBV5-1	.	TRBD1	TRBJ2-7	CASSRDRGRVDEQYF	TGCGCCAGCAGCAGAGACAGGGGGCGGGTAGACGAGCAGTACTTC
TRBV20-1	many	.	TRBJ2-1	CSARATSGLARNNEQFF	TGCAGTGCTAGGGCGACATCGGGGCTAGCGAGAAACAATGAGCAGTTCTTC
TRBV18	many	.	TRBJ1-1	CASSPPQKILNTEAFF	TGTGCCAGCTCACCACCGCAAAAAATTTTGAACACTGAAGCTTTCTTT
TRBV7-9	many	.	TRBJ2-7	CASRTDGEQYF	TGTGCCAGCAGGACCGATGGGGAGCAGTACTTC
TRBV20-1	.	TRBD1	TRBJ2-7	CSASRGGAAYEQYF	TGCAGTGCTTCCCGAGGGGGCGCCGCCTACGAGCAGTACTTC
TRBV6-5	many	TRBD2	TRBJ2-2	CASSSGLAGVGELFF	TGTGCCAGCAGTTCCGGACTAGCGGGAGTCGGGGAGCTGTTTTTT
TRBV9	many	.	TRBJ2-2	CASSPDGIAGGELFF	TGTGCCAGCAGCCCAGATGGGATAGCCGGCGGGGAGCTGTTTTTT
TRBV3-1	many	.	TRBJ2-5	CASSQGQRAYQETQYF	TGTGCCAGCAGTCAAGGTCAGCGGGCGTACCAAGAGACCCAGTACTTC
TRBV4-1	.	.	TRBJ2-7	CASSQVGPPDEQYF	TGCGCCAGCAGCCAAGTGGGGCCCCCCGACGAGCAGTACTTC
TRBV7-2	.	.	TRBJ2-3	CASSQSSTQYF	TGTGCCAGCAGCCAGTCGAGTACGCAGTATTTT
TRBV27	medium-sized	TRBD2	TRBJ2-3	CASRGLAGKDTQYF	TGTGCCAGCAGGGGGCTAGCGGGAAAAGATACGCAGTATTTT
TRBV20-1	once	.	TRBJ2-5	CSAPAGFYQETQYF	TGCAGTGCCCCGGCAGGGTTTTACCAAGAGACCCAGTACTTC
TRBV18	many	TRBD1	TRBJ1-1	CASSETGVGTEAFF	TGTGCCAGCTCCGAAACAGGGGTAGGGACTGAAGCTTTCTTT
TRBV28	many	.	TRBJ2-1	CASSPTPDYNEQFF	TGTGCCAGCAGTCCCACCCCCGACTACAATGAGCAGTTCTTC
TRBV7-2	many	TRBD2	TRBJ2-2	CASSGLAKFWTGELFF	TGTGCCAGCAGCGGACTAGCGAAGTTCTGGACCGGGGAGCTGTTTTTT
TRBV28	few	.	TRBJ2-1	CASSLSGYNEQFF	TGTGCCAGCAGTTTGTCGGGTTACAATGAGCAGTTCTTC
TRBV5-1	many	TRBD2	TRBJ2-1	CASSLGGLAGANEQFF	TGCGCCAGCAGCTTGGGGGGACTAGCGGGAGCCAATGAGCAGTTCTTC